This entry lists 13 T cell receptor beta chains sequenced from one sample in a study of CD8 T cells in Susac syndrome. RNA in amounts of roughly 0.5 to 1 ug was reverse transcribed with random hexamers. TCRdb processed the immunoSEQ multiplex PCR reads anew with MiXCR; each CDR3 protein has one entry. Here the sample spans 160,000 or so distinct CDR3 sequences, approximately 94% being singletons. Sequencing input: CD4+ T cells from PBMCs. The receptor source for this set is a human donor with Susac syndrome.

The sample holds a few counts of this clonotype. V is TRBV20-1 and J is TRBJ2-3; D could derive from TRBD1 or TRBD2 (5 bases each). The V end lost 3 bases, the J end lost 5 bases, and 15 bases lay between the germline ends. This CDR3 comprises 14 residues. Germline assignment: CDR1 DFQATT and CDR2 SNEGSKA (reference sequence). The CDR3 region has the DNA TGCAGTGCTAGGCATTCGATGGGGGAAGATACGCAGTATTTT. It encodes CSARHSMGEDTQYF.

The chain has TRBV20-1 and TRBJ2-1; tentative D call: TRBD2 (6 bases). V lost 6 bases to trimming and J lost 7 bases, with 22 bases between them. Germline CDR1 is DFQATT and CDR2 is SNEGSKA (reference sequence). The CDR3 length is 15 residues. CDR3 bases: TGCAGTGCGAAAGAGATAGGGACCGGGGGAAATGAGCAGTTCTTC. It is translated as CSAKEIGTGGNEQFF.

The rearrangement links TRBV2 to TRBJ1-1; TRBD1 is a possible D gene (6 bases). Germline V gene data show CDR1 as SNHLY and CDR2 as FYNNEI. The germline V and J ends were trimmed by 4 bases and 5 bases, with 14 bases remaining between them. The CDR3 is 14 residues long. The CDR3 is CASSVTGLGTEAFF. For the CDR3, the DNA is TGTGCCAGCAGTGTAACAGGGTTAGGGACTGAAGCTTTCTTT.

This chain joins TRBV20-1 and TRBJ1-2; 7 positions agree with TRBD1. From germline, CDR1 is DFQATT and CDR2 SNEGSKA (reference sequence). After removal of 0 bases from V and 8 bases from J, the junction contained 6 bases not matched to a gene. There are 13 residues in the CDR3. The CDR3 coding sequence is TGCAGTGCTAGAGAGGGACAGTCGGGAGGCTACACCTTC. Translated, it gives CSAREGQSGGYTF.

V is TRBV30 and J is TRBJ1-5; possible D gene TRBD1, 6 bases. CDR3 size: 13 residues. The V gene's germline CDR1 is GTSNPN and CDR2 SVGIG (reference sequence). The V and J ends lost 2 bases and 4 bases respectively, with 9 bases between them. CDR3 sequence: CAWSYQGNQPQHF. The CDR3 region has the DNA TGTGCCTGGAGTTATCAGGGGAATCAGCCCCAGCATTTT. Drawing the rest from reference TRBV30 and TRBJ1-5, the complete variable domain is SQTIHQWPATLVQPVGSPLSLECTVEGTSNPNLYWYRQAAGRGLQLLFYSVGIGQISSEVPQNLSASRPQDRQFILSSKKLLLSDSGFYLCAWSYQGNQPQHFGDGTRLSIL.

V is TRBV4-3 and J is TRBJ2-3; TRBD2 agrees at 10 bases. Per germline, CDR1 LGHNA and CDR2 YSLEER. After removal of 6 bases from V and 2 bases from J, the junction contained 5 bases not matched to a gene. The CDR3 loop spans 15 amino acids. CDR3 sequence (DNA): TGCGCCAGCAGTATTAGCGGGGGGATCACAGATACGCAGTATTTT. It is translated as CASSISGGITDTQYF.

The V call is TRBV14, the J call TRBJ1-2; D not certain. V gave up 0 bases and J gave up 8 bases, with 10 bases separating them. CDR3 length equals 13 residues. CDR1 SGHDN and CDR2 FVKESK come from the germline V gene. CDR3 bases: TGTGCCAGCAGCCAAGATCGGTGGGGAGGCTACACCTTC. Its protein is CASSQDRWGGYTF.

The CDR3 protein is CASSPRRDNEQFF. As DNA, the CDR3 is TGTGCCAGCTCACCACGGAGGGACAATGAGCAGTTCTTC. The chain links TRBV18 to TRBJ2-1; D is perhaps TRBD2 (6 bases). From germline, CDR1 is KGHSH and CDR2 LQKENI. The CDR3 covers 13 residues. V was clipped by 1 base and J by 5 bases, with 6 bases between them.

The chain carries TRBV18 and TRBJ2-7; D might be TRBD1 (6 bases). In germline, CDR1 is KGHSH, CDR2 LQKENI. V was clipped by 5 bases and J by 3 bases, with 11 bases between them. CDR3 length: 13 amino acids. CDR3 nucleotides: TGTGCCAGCTCAACCGACAGGAACTACGAGCAGTACTTC. Its protein product is CASSTDRNYEQYF.

This clonotype was detected a few times. The chain joins TRBV18 to TRBJ2-3, with 8 bases fitting TRBD2. The CDR3 consists of 14 residues. Germline V gene data show CDR1 as KGHSH and CDR2 as LQKENI. Unmatched junction bases numbered 2, after V lost 5 bases and J lost 1 base. Written as DNA, the CDR3 is TGTGCCAGCTCAACGGGGGGGCGCACAGATACGCAGTATTTT. This sequence encodes CASSTGGRTDTQYF.

The chain joins TRBV12-3 or TRBV12-4 to TRBJ2-5; the D gene could be TRBD1 or TRBD2 (6 bases each). The CDR3 totals 16 residues. V lost 6 bases and J lost 4, with 21 bases in between. CDR3 residues: CASSVDVRGRGETQYF. In nucleotides, the CDR3 is TGTGCCAGCAGCGTAGACGTACGGGGGCGAGGAGAGACCCAGTACTTC.

This clonotype was seen only once. The rearrangement uses TRBV19 and TRBJ1-2; D is uncertain. The V gene lost 3 bases and the J gene lost 4 bases, with 9 bases spanning the gap. In germline, CDR1 is LNHDA, CDR2 SQIVND (reference sequence). CDR3 length: 13 residues. CDR3 sequence reads: CASSIGPGYGYTF. In DNA, the CDR3 is TGTGCCAGTAGTATCGGGCCGGGCTATGGCTACACCTTC.

A few counts support this clonotype. The CDR3 reads CASSPPGQGAYEQYF. CDR3 in DNA: TGTGCCAGCTCACCACCGGGACAGGGCGCCTACGAGCAGTACTTC. J is TRBJ2-7 and V is TRBV18, with 9 bases lining up with TRBD1. The CDR3 extends over 15 amino acids. The V gene's germline CDR1 is KGHSH and CDR2 LQKENI. V shed 0 bases and J 2 bases; nucleotides not matched to a gene: 2.